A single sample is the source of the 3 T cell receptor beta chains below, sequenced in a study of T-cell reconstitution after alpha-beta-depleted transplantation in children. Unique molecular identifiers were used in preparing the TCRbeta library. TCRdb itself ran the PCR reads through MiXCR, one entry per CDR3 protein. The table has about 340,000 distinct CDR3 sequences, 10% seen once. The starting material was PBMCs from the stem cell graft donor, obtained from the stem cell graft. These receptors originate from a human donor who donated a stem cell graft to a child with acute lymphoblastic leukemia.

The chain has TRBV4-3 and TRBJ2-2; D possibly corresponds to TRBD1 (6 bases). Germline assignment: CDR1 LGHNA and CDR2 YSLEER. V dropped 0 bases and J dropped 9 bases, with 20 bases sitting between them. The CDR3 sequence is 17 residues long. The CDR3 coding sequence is TGCGCCAGCAGCCAAGACGTCTCGACAGGTAGTTCCAGGGAGCTGTTTTTT. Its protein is CASSQDVSTGSSRELFF.

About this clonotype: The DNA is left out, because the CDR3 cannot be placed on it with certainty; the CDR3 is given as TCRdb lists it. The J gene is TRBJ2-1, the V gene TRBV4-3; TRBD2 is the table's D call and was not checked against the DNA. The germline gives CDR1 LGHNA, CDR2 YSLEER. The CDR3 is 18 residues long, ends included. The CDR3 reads CASSQVATGTSGFVVPFF.

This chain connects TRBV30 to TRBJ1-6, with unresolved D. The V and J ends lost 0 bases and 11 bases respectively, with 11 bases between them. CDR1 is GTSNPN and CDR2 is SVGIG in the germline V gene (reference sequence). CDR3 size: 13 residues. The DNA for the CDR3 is TGTGCCTGGAGTGTACTTGGGATTCCACCCCTCCACTTT. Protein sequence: CAWSVLGIPPLHF.